Listed here is a single T cell receptor beta chain. The antigen remains undetermined. Clones were read by immunoSEQ multiplex PCR, and TCRdb kept only the in-frame ones, dropping some. The table lists 70,000 to 95,000 clones, approximately 95% of them singletons, with around 1.1% in the top ten. This sample is part of a study of graft-versus-host responses after intestinal transplantation. Study background: Anti-thymocyte globulin induction was given to all recipients, followed by tacrolimus and steroids for roughly 3 years.

V lost 5 bases, J lost 3 bases, and 17 bases lay in between. This CDR3 has 15 residues. Germline lookup yields CDR1 LNHDA and CDR2 SQIVND (reference sequence). Study-wide results and caveats: The study associated peak circulating GvH clone levels with early post-transplant HvG declines.

The J gene is TRBJ2-7, the V gene TRBV19; possible D gene TRBD2, 6 bases. The source material was unstimulated CD8+ T cells sorted from spleen or lymph node cells, sampled before transplant. This TCR came from a human donor who was the organ donor for an intestinal transplant. For the CDR3, the DNA is TGTGCCAGTAGTCCCCTTCCAGACGGGAGCTACGAGCAGTACTTC. Protein sequence: CASSPLPDGSYEQYF. Combining the CDR3 with reference TRBV19 and TRBJ2-7 gives the whole variable domain DGGITQSPKYLFRKEGQNVTLSCEQNLNHDAMYWYRQDPGQGLRLIYYSQIVNDFQKGDIAEGYSVSREKKESFPLTVTSAQKNPTAFYLCASSPLPDGSYEQYFGPGTRLTVT.